The clone carrying this TCR beta chain was observed a handful of times. Antigen unknown. The sample is drawn from a study of human T cells and chemical hapten exposure. Across the whole study: Yields of TCR per sample differed, chiefly owing to small differences in pooled library volume.

TCRdb reanalysed the RACE reads using MiXCR and keeps one entry per CDR3 protein. Among about 380,000 distinct CDR3 sequences listed, over 6% were seen once. Points from the study as a whole: A positive correlation with patch test score was found for PT1 expanded TCR counts.

V was cut by 5 bases and J by 2 bases, with 15 bases left in between. This CDR3 is 15 amino acids long. CDR1 KGHSH and CDR2 LQKENI come from the germline V gene. Time point reported: patch test 2, 6 weeks after DPC sensitization. Treatment indicated: therapeutic diphenylcyclopropenone sensitization with weekly scalp DPC. Alopecia patients, 18 to 70 years old and DPC-suitable, served as donors. This TCR was recovered from a woman younger than 30 with alopecia areata. Some clones in this sample may be carry-over from other donors' samples. This chain connects TRBV18 to TRBJ1-2; no clear D. The sample here was whole blood, taken in connection with sensitization to the hapten diphenylcyclopropenone (DPC). The CDR3 sequence: CASSFTREENYGYTF. DNA of the CDR3: TGTGCCAGCTCATTTACTAGGGAGGAAAACTATGGCTACACCTTC.